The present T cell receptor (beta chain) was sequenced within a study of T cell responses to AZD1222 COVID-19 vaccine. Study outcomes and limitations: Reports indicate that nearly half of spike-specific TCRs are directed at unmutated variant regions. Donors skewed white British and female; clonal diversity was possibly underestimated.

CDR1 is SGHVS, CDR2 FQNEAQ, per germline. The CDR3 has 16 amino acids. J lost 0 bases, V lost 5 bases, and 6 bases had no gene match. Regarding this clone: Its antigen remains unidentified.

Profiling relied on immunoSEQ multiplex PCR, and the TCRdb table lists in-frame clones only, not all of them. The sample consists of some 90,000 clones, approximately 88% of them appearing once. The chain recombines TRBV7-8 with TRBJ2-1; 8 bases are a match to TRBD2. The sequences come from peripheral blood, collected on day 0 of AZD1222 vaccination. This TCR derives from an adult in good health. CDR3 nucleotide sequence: TGTGCCAGCAGCCTTAGCGGGAAACGCTCCTACAATGAGCAGTTCTTC. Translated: CASSLSGKRSYNEQFF.